This TCR beta chain derives from a study of control samples from healthy donors and cancer patients. Method: immunoSEQ multiplex PCR; TCRdb's copy keeps in-frame clones and lacks some. This table holds approximately 85,000 clones, 85% to 90% found once. The table lists this clone with a count of one. The receptor comes from a woman aged 60-75 years in good health. Sequences were obtained from blood.

The CDR3 here is CASSIGPGLSNQPQHF. CDR3 coding DNA: TGTGCCAGTAGTATTGGGCCAGGGTTGAGCAATCAGCCCCAGCATTTT. The rearrangement links TRBV19 to TRBJ1-5; TRBD1 might be the D (5 bases). Trimming pared 3 bases from V and 1 base from J, leaving 13 bases between. The CDR3 length is 16 residues. CDR1 and CDR2 (germline): LNHDA, SQIVND (reference sequence).